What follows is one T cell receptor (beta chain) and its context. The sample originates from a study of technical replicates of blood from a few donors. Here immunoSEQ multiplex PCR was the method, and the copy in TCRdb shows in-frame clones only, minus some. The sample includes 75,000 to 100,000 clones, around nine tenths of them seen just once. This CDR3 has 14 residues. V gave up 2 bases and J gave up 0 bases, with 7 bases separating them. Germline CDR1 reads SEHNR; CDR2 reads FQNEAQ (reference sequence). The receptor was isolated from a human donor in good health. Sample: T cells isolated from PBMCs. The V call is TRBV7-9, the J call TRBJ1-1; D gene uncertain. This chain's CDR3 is CASSLISLNTEAFF. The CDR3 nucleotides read TGTGCCAGCAGCTTAATTAGTCTGAACACTGAAGCTTTCTTT.